This T cell receptor beta chain was sequenced in a study of technical replicates of blood from a handful of donors. The CDR3 is made up of 16 amino acids. The germline CDR1 and CDR2 sequences are MDHEN and SYDVKM. V was pared by 7 bases and J by 3 bases, with 13 bases of the junction left unmatched. TCRdb's copy holds only in-frame clones and misses some; the assay was immunoSEQ multiplex PCR. The sample lists about 82,000 clones; nearly 96% were seen once. The rearrangement joins TRBV28 to TRBJ2-7, with 9 bases lining up with TRBD1. This receptor was identified in a human donor in good health. The specimen was T cells isolated from PBMCs. Here the CDR3 reads CASTPPPGQGFYEQYF. The CDR3 coding sequence is TGTGCCAGCACCCCCCCTCCGGGACAGGGATTCTACGAGCAGTACTTC.